The 7 T cell receptor beta chains below come from one sample, sequenced in a study of blood T cells in healthy people across ages. Combining a sample-barcoded 5' primer with a J-beta primer mix, a second PCR ran for roughly 7 to 12 cycles. From the 5' RACE reads, TCRdb called clonotypes with MiXCR, one entry per CDR3 protein. The table has 780,000 or so distinct CDR3 sequences, less than 70% seen once; the top ten hold about 42%. Material: blood. Receptor source: a man older than 75 in good health.

This clonotype showed up just a few times. In nucleotides, the CDR3 is TGTGCCAGCAGTGGGACGGGAGGGGGCTACACCTTC. The encoded protein is CASSGTGGGYTF. The chain couples TRBV25-1 to TRBJ1-2; D not certain. V was trimmed by 4 bases and J by 8 bases, leaving 11 bases between them. CDR1 MGHDK and CDR2 SYGVNS come from the germline V gene. This CDR3 region has 12 residues.

The chain employs TRBV10-3 and TRBJ2-7; 7 bases are shared with TRBD2. This CDR3 has 14 amino acids. From germline, CDR1 is ENHRY and CDR2 SYGVKD. The junction had 6 bases not matched to a gene; V was cut back by 5 bases and J by 2 bases. CDR3 amino acids: CAISRTSGAYEQYF. In DNA, the CDR3 is TGTGCCATCAGTAGGACTAGTGGGGCCTACGAGCAGTACTTC.

The chain combines TRBV2 with TRBJ2-1, with unresolved D. Judging by the DNA end, TRBJ2-7 fits better; the J call may be wrong. Germline CDR1 reads SNHLY; CDR2 reads FYNNEI. The CDR3 runs 12 residues. The CDR3 sequence is CASSESGNEQYF. The CDR3 region has the DNA TGTGCCAGCAGTGAATCTGGCAATGAGCAGTACTTC.

This sequence joins TRBV2 and TRBJ2-7; a weak D match, TRBD2 (5 bases). Trimming took 4 bases from V and 5 from J, leaving 24 bases between them. The CDR3 runs 17 residues. Looked up from germline, CDR1 is SNHLY and CDR2 is FYNNEI. For the CDR3, the DNA is TGTGCCAGCAGTGCCGATGGAGGACTGAGGGTCCGGCACGAGCAGTACTTC. Translation: CASSADGGLRVRHEQYF.

V and J are TRBV10-3 and TRBJ2-2, with 9 bases fitting TRBD1. The V gene's germline CDR1 is ENHRY and CDR2 SYGVKD. V dropped 0 bases and J dropped 4; count of bases not matched to a gene: 3. The CDR3 consists of 16 residues. Written as DNA, the CDR3 is TGTGCCATCAGTGAGTCTCGGGACAGGGTCACCGGGGAGCTGTTTTTT. Its protein product is CAISESRDRVTGELFF.

The rearrangement links TRBV10-3 to TRBJ1-2; D is possibly TRBD1 (6 bases). Germline V gene lookup returns CDR1 ENHRY and CDR2 SYGVKD. The V end lost 10 bases, the J end lost 3 bases, and 18 bases lay between the germline ends. The CDR3 spans 14 residues. DNA of the CDR3: TGTGCCACCTGGACAGCCCTTGCTGACTATGGCTACACCTTC. Translation gives CATWTALADYGYTF.

The rearrangement joins TRBV14 to TRBJ2-1; D may be TRBD1 (6 bases). Germline V gene sequence: CDR1 SGHDN, CDR2 FVKESK. The length of the CDR3 is 20 residues. V was pared by 1 base and J by 0 bases, with 22 bases between. CDR3 sequence (DNA): TGTGCCAGCAGCCAAGGAGTCGACAGGCCCCAAGCGAGCTCCTACAATGAGCAGTTCTTC. Amino acid sequence: CASSQGVDRPQASSYNEQFF.